The 26 T cell receptor beta chains in this list originate from one sample, sequenced in a study of blood T cell repertoires in COVID-19. The repertoire was sequenced with immunoSEQ multiplex PCR; TCRdb's copy has only in-frame clones and lacks some. The sample holds about 170,000 clones, 83% seen once. The source material was peripheral blood. Receptors were obtained from a woman in her sixties or seventies who had recovered from COVID-19.

The gene calls are TRBV28 and TRBJ2-1; 9 bases map to TRBD2. This CDR3 spans 16 amino acids. Germline V lookup: CDR1 MDHEN, CDR2 SYDVKM. V was clipped by 6 bases and J by 9 bases; unmatched bases: 15. The CDR3 coding sequence is TGTGCCAGCAGCCCCCGGGGTAGCGGGAGAGGTGGTGAGCAGTTCTTC. Translating gives CASSPRGSGRGGEQFF.

The chain uses TRBV27 and TRBJ2-6; no firm D call. In germline, CDR1 is MNHEY, CDR2 SMNVEV (reference sequence). There are 13 residues in the CDR3. V lost 5 bases to trimming and J lost 6 bases, with 8 bases between them. The CDR3 DNA reads TGTGCCAGCAGTCGAGGAGAGGCCAACGTCCTGACTTTC. This gives the protein CASSRGEANVLTF.

The chain carries TRBV7-8 and TRBJ2-5; no clear D gene. This CDR3 contains 14 residues. The V end was cut by 7 bases, the J end by 0 bases, with 12 bases between. The germline V gene encodes CDR1 SGHVS and CDR2 FQNEAQ. In nucleotides, the CDR3 is TGTGCCAGCACGAGTGGGCCCAACCAAGAGACCCAGTACTTC. It yields the protein CASTSGPNQETQYF.

The chain is built from TRBV30 and TRBJ2-5; 11 positions agree with TRBD2. The trim removed 3 bases at V and 9 bases at J, leaving 18 bases unmatched. The CDR3 extends over 17 amino acids. Germline lookup yields CDR1 GTSNPN and CDR2 SVGIG (reference sequence). CDR3 sequence reads: CAWRGGTSGSGGRAQYF. The DNA of the CDR3 is TGTGCCTGGAGGGGGGGCACTAGCGGGAGTGGGGGCCGTGCCCAGTACTTC.

The chain couples TRBV11-2 to TRBJ2-3, with 8 bases aligning to TRBD1. The CDR3 has 16 amino acids. Per germline, CDR1 SGHAT and CDR2 FQNNGV. Germline trimming cut 1 base from V and 0 bases from J; bases unmatched to any gene: 3. This CDR3 reads CASSLGTGLSTDTQYF. The CDR3 nucleotides read TGTGCCAGCAGCTTAGGGACAGGGCTTAGCACAGATACGCAGTATTTT.

V usage is TRBV2 and J usage is TRBJ1-4; D uncertain. The germline V and J ends were trimmed by 8 bases and 8 bases, with 15 bases remaining between them. This CDR3 spans 13 amino acids. Looked up from germline, CDR1 is SNHLY and CDR2 is FYNNEI. CDR3 region: CASGPIRGEKLFF. For the CDR3, the DNA is TGTGCCAGCGGTCCCATCAGAGGGGAAAAACTGTTTTTT.

The V call is TRBV5-1, the J call TRBJ2-3; D not certain. The CDR3 has 13 amino acids. Trimming pared 7 bases from V and 2 bases from J, leaving 11 bases between. Germline loops: CDR1 SGHRS, CDR2 YFSETQ. The CDR3 DNA reads as TGCGCCAGCGAATCCCAGGACACAGATACGCAGTATTTT. Translation: CASESQDTDTQYF.

The chain combines TRBV11-1 with TRBJ2-7; 7 positions agree with TRBD1. V lost 4 bases, J lost 4 bases, and 4 bases stayed unmatched. Germline V gene lookup returns CDR1 SGHAT and CDR2 FQDESV (reference sequence). The CDR3 spans 13 residues. The CDR3 loop reads CASSSPTGYEQYF. CDR3 bases: TGTGCCAGCAGCTCACCGACAGGGTACGAGCAGTACTTC.

The V gene is TRBV6-2 or TRBV6-3, the J gene TRBJ2-3; 10 nucleotides match TRBD1. CDR1 and CDR2 (germline): MNHEY, SVGEGT. V dropped 6 bases and J dropped 2; count of bases not matched to a gene: 8. The CDR3 sequence is 16 residues long. The CDR3 DNA follows: TGTGCCAGCAGCCCCGCGGGACAGGGGACCACAGATACGCAGTATTTT. It codes for CASSPAGQGTTDTQYF.

The V and J genes are TRBV6-4 and TRBJ1-1; the match to TRBD1 covers 11 bases. Germline assignment: CDR1 MRHNA and CDR2 SNTAGT. CDR3 length: 14 amino acids. J was trimmed by 4 bases and V by 6 bases; bases with no gene match: 4. This chain's CDR3 is CASSRDRGGTEAFF. The CDR3 DNA reads as TGTGCCAGCAGCCGGGACAGGGGGGGCACTGAAGCTTTCTTT.

The V call is TRBV5-1, the J call TRBJ2-2; 9 bases are a match to TRBD1. V was clipped by 5 bases and J by 0 bases; unmatched bases: 11. This CDR3 has 18 amino acids. Germline CDR1 SGHRS, CDR2 YFSETQ. CDR3 sequence reads: CASRAPGTGTTNTGELFF. For the CDR3, the DNA is TGCGCCAGCAGAGCCCCCGGGACAGGGACTACGAACACCGGGGAGCTGTTTTTT.

The V and J genes are TRBV12-3 or TRBV12-4 and TRBJ2-7; no clear D gene. V lost 3 bases and J lost 2, with 8 bases in between. The CDR3 contains 13 residues. Here the CDR3 DNA reads TGTGCCAGCAGTTTGTCAGGCCCCTACGAGCAGTACTTC. Protein product: CASSLSGPYEQYF.

This chain joins TRBV20-1 and TRBJ2-7, with 9 bases identical to TRBD1. With 3 bases clipped from V and 3 bases from J, the junction kept 6 bases outside the gene matches. This CDR3 has 14 residues. The germline gives CDR1 DFQATT, CDR2 SNEGSKA (reference sequence). The CDR3 nucleotides read TGCAGTGCTAGTACCCCGGGACAGGGCTACGAGCAGTACTTC. This encodes CSASTPGQGYEQYF.

This clone appeared once. The chain employs TRBV7-9 and TRBJ2-3; D may be TRBD2 (5 bases). Germline-derived CDR1 and CDR2 are SEHNR and FQNEAQ (reference sequence). The CDR3 covers 15 residues. Deletions cut 5 bases from V and 0 bases from J, with 12 bases between. In nucleotides, the CDR3 is TGTGCCAGCAGCCCCGGACTCCCTAGCACAGATACGCAGTATTTT. Translation: CASSPGLPSTDTQYF.

This sequence joins TRBV27 and TRBJ2-1; a possible D gene is TRBD1 (5 bases). The germline V gene encodes CDR1 MNHEY and CDR2 SMNVEV (reference sequence). The CDR3 loop spans 12 amino acids. Trimming shortened V by 6 bases and J by 6 bases, and 9 bases separated the two germline ends. As DNA, the CDR3 is TGTGCCAGCAGGACAGTCTTCAATGAGCAGTTCTTC. This gives the protein CASRTVFNEQFF.

CDR3: CASSVERKAGTGELFF. The CDR3, as DNA: TGTGCCAGCAGCGTAGAACGCAAGGCGGGCACCGGGGAGCTGTTTTTT. The J gene is TRBJ2-2, the V gene TRBV9, with D tentatively TRBD2 (5 bases). Trimming pared 0 bases from V and 4 bases from J, leaving 13 bases between. CDR1 is SGDLS and CDR2 is YYNGEE in the germline V gene. The CDR3 loop spans 16 amino acids.

The chain couples TRBV9 to TRBJ2-3, with D possibly being TRBD2 (5 bases). This CDR3 is built from 16 residues. The V end lost 0 bases, the J end lost 0 bases, and 11 bases lay between the germline ends. Germline-derived CDR1 and CDR2 are SGDLS and YYNGEE. In DNA, the CDR3 is TGTGCCAGCAGCGTAGTTGGAGGCTACAGCACAGATACGCAGTATTTT. Amino acid sequence: CASSVVGGYSTDTQYF. Together with reference TRBV9 and TRBJ2-3, the CDR3 gives the full variable domain: DSGVTQTPKHLITATGQRVTLRCSPRSGDLSVYWYQQSLDQGLQFLIQYYNGEERAKGNILERFSAQQFPDLHSELNLSSLELGDSALYFCASSVVGGYSTDTQYFGPGTRLTVL.

The chain has TRBV5-1 and TRBJ1-5; no definite D call. V was pared by 4 bases and J by 0 bases, with 8 bases between. The CDR3 covers 14 residues. Germline-derived CDR1 and CDR2 are SGHRS and YFSETQ. The CDR3: CASSEDYSNQPQHF. As DNA, the CDR3 is TGCGCCAGCAGCGAGGATTATAGCAATCAGCCCCAGCATTTT. Filled out from reference TRBV5-1 and TRBJ1-5, the complete variable domain reads KAGVTQTPRYLIKTRGQQVTLSCSPISGHRSVSWYQQTPGQGLQFLFEYFSETQRNKGNFPGRFSGRQFSNSRSEMNVSTLELGDSALYLCASSEDYSNQPQHFGDGTRLSIL.

This chain links TRBV24-1 with TRBJ1-4; D is possibly TRBD1 (5 bases). Germline CDR1 reads KGHDR; CDR2 reads SFDVKD. CDR3 length equals 15 residues. Trimming cost V 5 bases and J 0 bases, with 9 bases left between them. CDR3: CATSATGTTNEKLFF. The CDR3 nucleotides read TGTGCCACCAGTGCAACAGGCACAACTAATGAAAAACTGTTTTTT.

This chain joins TRBV19 and TRBJ1-1; D not resolved. The V gene's germline CDR1 is LNHDA and CDR2 SQIVND (reference sequence). The CDR3 loop spans 13 amino acids. The V and J ends lost 7 bases and 4 bases respectively, with 13 bases between them. Written as DNA, the CDR3 is TGTGCCAGTATAACCGGGCGGGGCACTGAAGCTTTCTTT. Residues: CASITGRGTEAFF.

The rearrangement uses TRBV10-3 and TRBJ1-2; 7 bases align to TRBD1. The trim removed 7 bases at V and 2 bases at J, leaving 7 bases unmatched. Germline V gives CDR1 ENHRY, CDR2 SYGVKD. The CDR3 length is 14 residues. This chain's CDR3 is CAITSGTDNYGYTF. CDR3 in DNA: TGTGCCATCACCTCCGGGACAGACAACTATGGCTACACCTTC.

This sequence joins TRBV3-1 (or the pseudogene TRBV3-2) and TRBJ1-1; 7 nucleotides align to TRBD1. Germline V lookup: CDR1 LGHDT, CDR2 YNNKEL (reference sequence). Trimming removed 2 bases from V and 3 bases from J; junction bases left unmatched: 6. This CDR3 region has 15 residues. CDR3 nucleotides: TGTGCCAGCAGCCAATGGGGACAGAGCTACACTGAAGCTTTCTTT. This translates into CASSQWGQSYTEAFF.

V usage is TRBV29-1 and J usage is TRBJ2-7; the match to TRBD1 covers 7 bases. J was trimmed by 2 bases and V by 6 bases; bases with no gene match: 10. This CDR3 is 14 amino acids long. The germline V gene encodes CDR1 SQVTM and CDR2 ANQGSEA. The CDR3 nucleotides are TGCAGCGTCGCGCATACAGGGGTCCCCTACGAGCAGTACTTC. This sequence encodes CSVAHTGVPYEQYF.

The sample holds a few counts of this clone. The chain uses TRBV3-1 (or the pseudogene TRBV3-2) and TRBJ1-1; no firm D call. This CDR3 spans 12 amino acids. Deletions cut 1 base from V and 5 bases from J, with 5 bases between. Germline CDR1 LGHDT, CDR2 YNNKEL (reference sequence). The CDR3 coding sequence is TGTGCCAGCAGCCAAGGCGGGACTGAAGCTTTCTTT. Amino acids: CASSQGGTEAFF.

This CDR3 reads CSASFVPEAFF. The DNA of the CDR3 is TGCAGTGCTAGTTTCGTTCCTGAAGCTTTCTTT. This chain connects TRBV20-1 to TRBJ1-1; D unclear. This CDR3 is built from 11 residues. Trimming removed 3 bases from V and 6 bases from J, with 8 bases in between. Per the germline V gene, CDR1 is DFQATT and CDR2 is SNEGSKA (reference sequence).

V and J are TRBV28 and TRBJ1-1, with D uncertain. The V end was cut by 2 bases, the J end by 0 bases, with 13 bases between. Germline CDR1 and CDR2: MDHEN and SYDVKM. CDR3 length: 16 residues. CDR3 region: CASSLVRSPMNTEAFF. CDR3 nucleotides: TGTGCCAGCAGTTTAGTGAGGAGTCCCATGAACACTGAAGCTTTCTTT.